Each of the 16 T cell receptor beta chains below was sequenced from the same sample in a study of blood T cell repertoires in COVID-19. Repertoires were generated with immunoSEQ multiplex PCR, while TCRdb's copy carries only in-frame clones and drops some. The sample shows tens of thousands of clones, roughly 80% of them seen only once. Sequenced sample: peripheral blood. The source is a man aged 70 or older with active COVID-19.

V gene TRBV3-1 (or the pseudogene TRBV3-2) combines with J gene TRBJ2-1; a weak D match, TRBD2 (6 bases). The CDR3 contains 17 residues. Between the trimmed V and J ends, which lost 0 bases and 6 bases, there was a span of 18 bases. In germline, CDR1 is LGHDT, CDR2 YNNKEL (reference sequence). CDR3 coding DNA: TGTGCCAGCAGCCAAGACTACAGGAGGGGATCACGCAATGAGCAGTTCTTC. Protein: CASSQDYRRGSRNEQFF.

The chain carries TRBV6-5 and TRBJ2-2, with D perhaps TRBD1 (5 bases). The CDR3 is 13 amino acids. Trimming removed 6 bases from V and 2 bases from J, with 7 bases in between. Germline V lookup: CDR1 MNHEY, CDR2 SVGAGI. CDR3 loop: CASRGPNTGELFF. CDR3 coding DNA: TGTGCCAGCAGGGGGCCTAACACCGGGGAGCTGTTTTTT.

This clone was seen a handful of times. The chain carries TRBV19 and TRBJ2-2, with D possibly being TRBD2 (6 bases). With 6 bases removed from V and 2 bases from J, the gap between germline ends came to 13 bases. The CDR3 contains 15 residues. Per the germline V gene, CDR1 is LNHDA and CDR2 is SQIVND (reference sequence). The CDR3 DNA is TGTGCCAGTAGGATCCGGGGGACTAACACCGGGGAGCTGTTTTTT. Protein product: CASRIRGTNTGELFF.

This clone was recorded a few times. The chain joins TRBV3-1 (or the pseudogene TRBV3-2) to TRBJ1-2; D unclear. The germline gives CDR1 LGHDT, CDR2 YNNKEL (reference sequence). The V gene lost 7 bases and the J gene lost 4 bases, with 13 bases spanning the gap. There are 13 residues in the CDR3. The CDR3 sequence is CASTSGSSYGYTF. CDR3 nucleotides: TGTGCCAGCACCTCAGGATCTTCCTATGGCTACACCTTC.

In its sample, this clone was seen a few times. The rearrangement uses TRBV24-1 and TRBJ2-3, with unresolved D. V was cut by 1 base and J by 2 bases, with 9 bases left in between. This CDR3 comprises 15 residues. Germline CDR1 reads KGHDR; CDR2 reads SFDVKD. Written as DNA, the CDR3 is TGTGCCACCAGTGATTTCGGCGGAAACACAGATACGCAGTATTTT. Translated: CATSDFGGNTDTQYF.

The J gene is TRBJ2-7, the V gene TRBV29-1; D remains ambiguous. The CDR3 consists of 12 residues. The V end lost 5 bases, the J end lost 3 bases, and 11 bases lay between the germline ends. Germline-derived CDR1 and CDR2 are SQVTM and ANQGSEA. This CDR3 reads CSVYTEGYEQYF. Here the CDR3 DNA reads TGCAGCGTTTATACAGAAGGCTACGAGCAGTACTTC.

For the CDR3, the DNA is TGTGCCATCAGTGAAGGGAAGGGGCAAACGAACACCGGGGAGCTGTTTTTT. Translating it yields CAISEGKGQTNTGELFF. V usage is TRBV10-3 and J usage is TRBJ2-2; D possibly corresponds to TRBD1 (5 bases). The CDR3 has 17 residues. CDR1 ENHRY and CDR2 SYGVKD come from the germline V gene. The V and J ends lost 3 bases and 0 bases respectively, with 14 bases between them.

The gene calls are TRBV7-9 and TRBJ2-1; TRBD2 matches 10 bases. Germline CDR1 SEHNR, CDR2 FQNEAQ (reference sequence). Trimming cost V 3 bases and J 10 bases; bases outside gene matches: 9. The CDR3 totals 15 residues. The CDR3, as DNA: TGTGCCAGCAGCTTCCTTAGCGGGAGGACAGGCGAGCAGTTCTTC. It is translated as CASSFLSGRTGEQFF.

V usage is TRBV5-1 and J usage is TRBJ2-3; 7 nucleotides match TRBD2. V dropped 1 base and J dropped 6; count of bases not matched to a gene: 8. The CDR3 runs to 15 residues. Germline V gene sequence: CDR1 SGHRS, CDR2 YFSETQ. CDR3 nucleotide sequence: TGCGCCAGCAGCTTGTCCCCGGCACTAGCGGATACGCAGTATTTT. It yields the protein CASSLSPALADTQYF.

The chain couples TRBV29-1 to TRBJ1-4; tentative D call: TRBD1 (6 bases). This CDR3 contains 12 residues. The V gene's germline CDR1 is SQVTM and CDR2 ANQGSEA. V was pared by 6 bases and J by 10 bases, with 15 bases between. As DNA, the CDR3 is TGCAGCGTCCAGGGGTTTTCGAGAAAACTGTTTTTT. Translating gives CSVQGFSRKLFF.

The chain combines TRBV7-9 with TRBJ2-2; possible D gene TRBD1, 5 bases. The CDR3 is 15 residues long. Trimming cost V 3 bases and J 6 bases, with 14 bases left between them. The V gene's germline CDR1 is SEHNR and CDR2 FQNEAQ (reference sequence). The CDR3 sequence: CASSLILSRAGELFF. DNA of the CDR3: TGTGCCAGCAGCTTGATCTTATCCAGGGCCGGGGAGCTGTTTTTT.

J is TRBJ1-2 and V is TRBV27, with TRBD1 matching 9 bases. With V trimmed by 4 bases and J by 5 bases, 5 bases remained unmatched. From germline, CDR1 is MNHEY and CDR2 SMNVEV (reference sequence). This CDR3 comprises 14 residues. CDR3 nucleotides: TGTGCCAGCAGTTCAGGACAGGGGTCTTATGGCTACACCTTC. Amino acid sequence: CASSSGQGSYGYTF.

This clone was observed a handful of times. The chain has TRBV7-9 and TRBJ2-2; D is ambiguous. Germline-derived CDR1 and CDR2 are SEHNR and FQNEAQ (reference sequence). The length of the CDR3 is 14 residues. CDR3 sequence: CADSPAVNTGELFF. CDR3 nucleotides: TGTGCTGACTCCCCGGCGGTTAACACCGGGGAGCTGTTTTTT.

The sample holds a few counts of this clone. The CDR3 reads CASSYSTGPNYGYTF. DNA for the CDR3: TGTGCCAGCAGTTACTCGACAGGTCCGAACTATGGCTACACCTTC. V gene TRBV6-2 or TRBV6-3 combines with J gene TRBJ1-2; D possibly corresponds to TRBD1 (6 bases). This CDR3 region has 15 residues. Trimming left V 0 bases short and J 2 bases short, with 10 bases between. The V gene's germline CDR1 is MNHEY and CDR2 SVGEGT.

The chain recombines TRBV10-3 with TRBJ1-5; D is unclear. The CDR3 covers 14 residues. Germline CDR1 ENHRY, CDR2 SYGVKD. V shed 0 bases and J shed 7 bases, with 10 bases lying between them. The chain's CDR3 is CAISESDKVQPQHF. The CDR3 nucleotides read TGTGCCATCAGTGAGTCTGACAAAGTCCAGCCCCAGCATTTT.

This rearrangement joins TRBV5-1 to TRBJ2-7, with unresolved D. This CDR3 region has 13 residues. Germline assignment: CDR1 SGHRS and CDR2 YFSETQ. The V end lost 1 base, the J end lost 3 bases, and 8 bases lay between the germline ends. The CDR3: CASSLQSGYEQYF. The CDR3 DNA sequence: TGCGCCAGCAGCTTGCAATCAGGCTACGAGCAGTACTTC.